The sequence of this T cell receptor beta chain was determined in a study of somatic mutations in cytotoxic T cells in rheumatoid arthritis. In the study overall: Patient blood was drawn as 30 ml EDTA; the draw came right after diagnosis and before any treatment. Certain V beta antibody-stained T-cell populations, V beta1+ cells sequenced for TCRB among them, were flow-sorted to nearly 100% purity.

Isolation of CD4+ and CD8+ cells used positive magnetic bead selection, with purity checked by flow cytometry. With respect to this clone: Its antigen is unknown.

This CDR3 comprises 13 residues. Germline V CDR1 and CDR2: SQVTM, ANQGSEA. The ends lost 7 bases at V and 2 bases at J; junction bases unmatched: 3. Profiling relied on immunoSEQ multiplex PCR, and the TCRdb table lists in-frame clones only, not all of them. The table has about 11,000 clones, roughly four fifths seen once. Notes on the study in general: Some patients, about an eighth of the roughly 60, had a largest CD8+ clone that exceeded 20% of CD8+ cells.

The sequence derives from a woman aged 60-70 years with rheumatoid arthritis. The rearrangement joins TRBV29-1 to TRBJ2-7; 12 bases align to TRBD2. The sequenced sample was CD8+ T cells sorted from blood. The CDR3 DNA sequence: TGCAGCGCTCTAGCGGGAGGGCCCTACGAGCAGTACTTC. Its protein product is CSALAGGPYEQYF.